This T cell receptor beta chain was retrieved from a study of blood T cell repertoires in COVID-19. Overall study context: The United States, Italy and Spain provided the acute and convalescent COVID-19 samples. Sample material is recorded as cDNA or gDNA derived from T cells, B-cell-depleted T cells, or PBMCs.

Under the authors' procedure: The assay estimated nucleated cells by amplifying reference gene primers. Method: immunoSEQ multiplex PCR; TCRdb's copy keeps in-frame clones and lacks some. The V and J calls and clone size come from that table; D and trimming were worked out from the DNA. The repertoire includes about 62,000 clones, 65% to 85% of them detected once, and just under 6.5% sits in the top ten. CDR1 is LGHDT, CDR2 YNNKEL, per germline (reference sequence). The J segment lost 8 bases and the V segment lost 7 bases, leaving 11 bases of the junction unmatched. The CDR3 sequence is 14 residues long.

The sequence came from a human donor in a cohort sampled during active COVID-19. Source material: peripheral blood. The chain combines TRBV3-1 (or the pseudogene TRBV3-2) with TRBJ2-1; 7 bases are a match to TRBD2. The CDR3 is CASTPELATDEQFF. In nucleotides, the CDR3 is TGTGCCAGCACCCCGGAACTAGCGACGGATGAGCAGTTCTTC.